This T cell receptor beta chain comes out of a study of yellow fever vaccine responses in identical twins. Turning to this clonotype: The antigen remains unidentified.

The study's findings and limits: Vaccine-induced T cell responses in twins were reportedly observed to appear partly convergent, partly personalized.

Trimming shortened V by 5 bases and J by 6 bases, and 12 bases separated the two germline ends. The germline gives CDR1 SGHAT, CDR2 FQDESV (reference sequence). The CDR3 totals 13 residues. TCRdb re-derived calls from the RT-PCR reads in MiXCR, one entry per CDR3 protein. Here the sample spans some 1,200 distinct CDR3 sequences, roughly 78% being singletons. The TCR originated in a female donor who received the yellow fever vaccine. The sample in question was T cells from blood (PBMCs), unsorted or a sorted subset (not recorded which), obtained before or after yellow fever vaccination (not recorded which). V is TRBV11-1 and J is TRBJ2-3; D may correspond to TRBD1 or TRBD2 (5 bases each). The CDR3 region is CASSHRGFDTQYF. The CDR3 DNA reads TGTGCCAGCAGCCACCGGGGCTTTGATACGCAGTATTTT.